A single TCR beta chain is shown here with its context. The entry originates in a study of T cells after somatic rescue of genetic block. Method: immunoSEQ multiplex PCR; TCRdb's copy keeps in-frame clones and lacks some. The table records approximately 65,000 clones, roughly 90% of them present only once. The CDR3 spans 15 residues. V lost 1 base, J lost 3 bases, and 3 bases stayed unmatched. Per the germline V gene, CDR1 is LNHDA and CDR2 is SQIVND (reference sequence). This TCR was recovered from a middle-aged man. Sequences were obtained from peripheral blood mononuclear cells (PBMCs). The chain joins TRBV19 to TRBJ2-7, with 10 bases fitting TRBD1. CDR3 protein: CASSIGTGGFYEQYF. The CDR3 DNA reads TGTGCCAGTAGTATAGGGACAGGGGGTTTCTACGAGCAGTACTTC.